This T cell receptor beta chain originates from a study of blood T cell repertoires in COVID-19. In the study overall: Samples representing acute and convalescent COVID-19 were sourced from the United States, Italy and Spain.

How the authors handled the data: Reference gene primer amplification yielded estimated nucleated cell counts. Only in-frame clones appear in the TCRdb table, and some are missing; sequencing was by immunoSEQ multiplex PCR. V and J calls and clone size come straight from that table; D and trimming were deduced from the DNA. This table holds fewer than 200,000 clones, 80% to 90% found once. This clonotype originated in a woman in her 70s who had recovered from COVID-19. The sequenced material came from peripheral blood.

DNA for the CDR3: TGTGCCAGCAGCTTTAGCGGGAGGGAAGGCACCGGGGAGCTGTTTTTT. Protein: CASSFSGREGTGELFF. This rearrangement joins TRBV7-3 to TRBJ2-2; the match to TRBD2 covers 11 bases. Germline CDR1 SGHTA, CDR2 FQGTGA. With V trimmed by 3 bases and J by 4 bases, 4 bases remained unmatched. CDR3 length equals 16 residues.